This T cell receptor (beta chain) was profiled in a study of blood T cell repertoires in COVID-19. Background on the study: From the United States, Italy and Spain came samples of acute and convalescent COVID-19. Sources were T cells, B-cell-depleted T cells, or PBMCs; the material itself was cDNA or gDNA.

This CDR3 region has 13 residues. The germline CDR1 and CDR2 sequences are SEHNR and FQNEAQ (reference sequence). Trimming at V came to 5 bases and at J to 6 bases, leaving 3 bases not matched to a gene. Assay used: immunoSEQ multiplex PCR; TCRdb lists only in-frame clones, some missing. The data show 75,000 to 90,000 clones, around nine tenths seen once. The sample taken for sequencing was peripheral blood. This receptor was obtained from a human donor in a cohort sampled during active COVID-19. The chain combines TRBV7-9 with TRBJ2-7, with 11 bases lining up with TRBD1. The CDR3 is CASSGQGASEQYF. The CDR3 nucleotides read TGTGCCAGCAGCGGACAGGGGGCGAGCGAGCAGTACTTC.